This T cell receptor (beta chain) was captured in a study of patients and donors after allogeneic stem cell transplantation (TCRdb year 2020). Libraries were constructed by RT-PCR. Sequenced on a NextSeq 550. Using fastp at Q25 and MiXCR, TCRdb reprocessed the public reads and kept productive beta chains. Rows matching on CDR3 protein sequence are summarized as one entry with the most common DNA and genes. The table for this sample lists roughly 940,000 distinct CDR3 sequences; about 20% of them were counted only once. The ten biggest clones cover roughly 6% of the sample. This clonotype was counted only a few times. Its antigen remains undetermined. Base qualities are not recorded, but no much larger clone differs from it by a single base. The CDR3 starts with the cysteine, ends with the phenylalanine, and has 16 residues. Only the CDR3 part of the read is kept: 48 bases, read in frame from the first base.

This clonotype was obtained from a human donor who was either an allogeneic HSCT recipient or a stem cell or donor lymphocyte infusion donor (not recorded which). It is not recorded whose cells these are; they may come from a transplant donor. The chain uses TRBV21-1 and TRBJ1-1; the D call of TRBD1 is as the table states it, not checked on the DNA. TRBV21-1 is a pseudogene. Sequenced material: blood, either unsorted or a sorted T cell fraction (not recorded which). The nucleotides read TGTGCCAGCAAGCTGGACAGGGGATTGAGGGATGGTGAAGCTTTCTTT. This encodes CASKLDRGLRDGEAFF.